Each of the 4 T cell receptor beta chains below was sequenced from the same sample in a study of human CD8 memory T cell subsets. UMI-labeled 5' RACE produced the TCR beta libraries. TCRdb reprocessed the 5' RACE reads and keeps a single row for each CDR3 protein, giving no DNA. There are about 9,000 distinct CDR3 sequences in the sample, with about 15% held by the top ten. Early memory CD8+ T cells that were CCR7+ PD-1+ TIGIT+ and had exhausted-like traits were the TPEX cells. Sequenced: CD8+ T cells from PBMCs. These receptors originate from a human donor in good health.

The chain's CDR3 is CASSENPRDYNEQFF. The chain has TRBV25-1 and TRBJ2-1; TCRdb designates TRBD1, a call that cannot be tested without DNA. Germline CDR1 reads MGHDK; CDR2 reads SYGVNS. CDR3 length: 15 amino acids.

V and J are TRBV20-1 and TRBJ2-7. Germline CDR1 and CDR2: DFQATT and SNEGSKA (reference sequence). The CDR3 is 13 amino acids. The CDR3 protein is CSARGLQSYEQYF.

This chain connects TRBV6-2 or TRBV6-3 to TRBJ2-2. This CDR3 is built from 15 residues. Germline loops: CDR1 MNHEY, CDR2 SVGEGT. The CDR3 region is CASTQGPVYTGELFF.

The chain employs TRBV30 and TRBJ2-7; the TCRdb D gene call, TRBD1, has no DNA to confirm it. Germline lookup yields CDR1 GTSNPN and CDR2 SVGIG (reference sequence). The CDR3 contains 13 residues. This CDR3 reads CAWGDWDRYEQYF.